Listed below are T cell receptor beta chains from one sample, sequenced in a study of blood T cell repertoires in COVID-19. Method: immunoSEQ multiplex PCR; TCRdb's copy keeps in-frame clones and lacks some. The table lists around 98,000 clones, about 85% of them singletons. Specimen: peripheral blood. Receptors were obtained from a man in his 70s with acute or convalescent COVID-19. CDR3s include the opening cysteine and the closing phenylalanine or tryptophan. D genes are given only for firm matches. Only part of the rows carry a size: once, few, many, or a class if the clone is expanded.

TRBJ1-2	TRBD1	.	TRBV10-2	CAAGTGDGPYGYTF	TGCGCCGCCGGGACAGGGGATGGGCCTTATGGCTACACCTTC
TRBJ1-5	TRBD1	.	TRBV6-6	CASNDRGNQPQHF	TGTGCCAGCAACGACAGGGGCAATCAGCCCCAGCATTTT
TRBJ1-3	TRBD1	.	TRBV7-9	CATKQGASGNTIYF	TGTGCCACCAAACAGGGGGCGTCTGGAAACACCATATATTTT
TRBJ2-1	.	.	TRBV2	CASSPRGFYEQFF	TGTGCCAGCAGCCCAAGGGGGTTCTATGAGCAGTTCTTC
TRBJ2-5	TRBD1	.	TRBV6-5	CASSFSTGGAETQYF	TGTGCCAGCAGTTTTTCGACAGGGGGCGCCGAGACCCAGTACTTC
TRBJ2-3	TRBD2	.	TRBV3-1/TRBV3-2	CASSQVHPSGGSTDTQYF	TGTGCCAGCAGCCAAGTACATCCTAGCGGGGGGAGCACAGATACGCAGTATTTT
TRBJ2-5	.	.	TRBV4-1	CASSQGTRSQETQYF	TGCGCCAGCAGCCAAGGCACTAGGTCCCAAGAGACCCAGTACTTC
TRBJ1-5	TRBD1	.	TRBV6-5	CASRGQLNQPQHF	TGTGCCAGCAGGGGACAGCTCAATCAGCCCCAGCATTTT
TRBJ1-1	.	.	TRBV19	CASYWNTEAFF	TGTGCCAGTTATTGGAACACTGAAGCTTTCTTT
TRBJ2-3	TRBD1	.	TRBV20-1	CSASWTGTTDTQYF	TGCAGTGCTAGTTGGACAGGGACCACAGATACGCAGTATTTT
TRBJ1-2	TRBD1	.	TRBV5-5	CASSLDWTGYGYTF	TGTGCCAGCAGCTTGGACTGGACAGGCTATGGCTACACCTTC
TRBJ2-5	.	.	TRBV5-1	CASSSTGGGLIGGQETQYF	TGCGCCAGCAGCTCGACAGGAGGGGGCTTAATAGGGGGCCAAGAGACCCAGTACTTC
TRBJ2-1	.	.	TRBV2	CASTLTESSYNEQFF	TGTGCCAGCACTTTGACAGAGAGCTCCTACAATGAGCAGTTCTTC
TRBJ1-2	.	.	TRBV12-3/TRBV12-4	CASSLGGFGYTF	TGTGCCAGCAGTTTGGGGGGGTTTGGCTACACCTTC
TRBJ1-2	.	.	TRBV6-1	CASSDRAGWDGYTF	TGTGCCAGCAGTGATAGGGCGGGTTGGGATGGCTACACCTTC
TRBJ1-2	.	.	TRBV28	CASSFRGGGYTF	TGTGCCAGCAGTTTTCGGGGGGGCGGCTACACCTTC
TRBJ1-5	.	.	TRBV7-9	CASSTGGSPRSQPQHF	TGTGCCAGCAGTACTGGGGGGAGTCCCCGGAGTCAGCCCCAGCATTTT
TRBJ2-7	TRBD2	few	TRBV10-3	CAISESHGGAYEQYF	TGTGCCATCAGTGAGTCGCACGGGGGGGCCTACGAGCAGTACTTC
TRBJ2-1	.	once	TRBV6-5	CASSYAGPSYNEQFF	TGTGCCAGCAGTTACGCGGGCCCCTCCTACAATGAGCAGTTCTTC
TRBJ2-5	TRBD1	.	TRBV5-4	CASSSKGQGVETQYF	TGTGCCAGCAGCTCTAAGGGACAGGGGGTAGAGACCCAGTACTTC
TRBJ2-7	.	.	TRBV5-5	CASSPRGTGGMEYEQYF	TGTGCCAGCAGCCCACGGGGGACCGGCGGGATGGAGTACGAGCAGTACTTC
TRBJ2-1	.	.	TRBV14	CASSHRVSSYNEQFF	TGTGCCAGCAGCCACAGGGTTAGCTCCTACAATGAGCAGTTCTTC
TRBJ2-2	.	.	TRBV2	CASSVFSGYAGELFF	TGTGCCAGCAGTGTATTCTCGGGGTACGCCGGGGAGCTGTTTTTT
TRBJ2-7	.	.	TRBV5-1	CASSLADTVSYEQYF	TGCGCCAGCAGCTTGGCGGACACCGTATCCTACGAGCAGTACTTC
TRBJ1-2	TRBD1	.	TRBV3-1/TRBV3-2	CASSRTGGYYGYTF	TGTGCCAGCAGCCGCACAGGGGGCTACTATGGCTACACCTTC
TRBJ2-5	TRBD1	.	TRBV9	CASSVSGGETQYF	TGTGCCAGCAGCGTGTCAGGGGGCGAGACCCAGTACTTC
TRBJ1-1	TRBD1	.	TRBV6-1	CASREGNRPGQGITEAFF	TGTGCCAGCAGGGAAGGGAATAGGCCGGGACAGGGAATCACTGAAGCTTTCTTT
TRBJ1-5	TRBD1	few	TRBV2	CASSLGQGYQPQHF	TGTGCCAGCAGCCTTGGACAGGGCTATCAGCCCCAGCATTTT
TRBJ2-5	TRBD2	.	TRBV5-4	CASSPSGGSQETQYF	TGTGCCAGCAGTCCGAGCGGGGGTAGCCAAGAGACCCAGTACTTC
TRBJ1-2	.	.	TRBV6-1	CASSEVVNYGYTF	TGTGCCAGCAGTGAAGTAGTCAACTATGGCTACACCTTC
TRBJ1-2	.	.	TRBV6-5	CASSSAGLGYTF	TGTGCCAGCAGTTCGGCAGGGCTTGGCTACACCTTC
TRBJ2-3	TRBD1	once	TRBV5-8	CASTAGGAADTQYF	TGTGCCAGCACCGCAGGGGGCGCCGCAGATACGCAGTATTTT
TRBJ2-3	.	.	TRBV30	CAWSVMWGGGTDTQYF	TGTGCCTGGAGTGTAATGTGGGGGGGCGGCACAGATACGCAGTATTTT
TRBJ1-1	TRBD1	.	TRBV4-1	CASSLDRGTAAVFF	TGCGCCAGCAGCCTAGACAGGGGGACAGCCGCAGTTTTCTTT
TRBJ2-3	.	.	TRBV7-9	CASSLAGATDTQYF	TGTGCCAGCAGCTTAGCGGGGGCCACAGATACGCAGTATTTT
TRBJ1-2	.	.	TRBV18	CASSPPGSGDGYTF	TGTGCCAGCTCACCACCGGGATCGGGGGATGGCTACACCTTC
TRBJ1-5	.	.	TRBV2	CASSQNRDTSVGQPQHF	TGTGCCAGCAGTCAGAACCGGGACACCTCGGTGGGGCAGCCCCAGCATTTT
TRBJ1-2	.	.	TRBV19	CASSSRSRGYTF	TGTGCCAGTAGTTCCCGTAGTCGGGGCTACACCTTC
TRBJ2-2	.	.	TRBV10-2	CASTRGGNTGELFF	TGCGCCAGCACGAGGGGGGGTAACACCGGGGAGCTGTTTTTT